These 10 T cell receptor beta chains were all obtained from the same sample, sequenced in a study of blood T cell repertoires in COVID-19. Some clones are missing from TCRdb's copy, which holds only in-frame ones; the method was immunoSEQ multiplex PCR. Here the sample spans about 200,000 clones, about 82% being singletons. Sequencing was performed on PBMCs or T cells enriched from blood (not recorded which). These receptors were obtained from a man between 40 and 49 years old with acute COVID-19.

CDR3 nucleotide sequence: TGCGCCAGCAGCCCGCGGCCTAGCGAGGGCCAAGAGACCCAGTACTTC. This encodes CASSPRPSEGQETQYF. V is TRBV5-1 and J is TRBJ2-5; possibly TRBD2 for D (6 bases). V shed 4 bases and J shed 1 base, with 17 bases lying between them. The CDR3 contains 16 residues. Germline V gene data show CDR1 as SGHRS and CDR2 as YFSETQ.

V gene TRBV5-1 combines with J gene TRBJ2-1; 12 bases fit TRBD2. V was clipped by 7 bases and J by 3 bases; unmatched bases: 11. CDR3 length: 17 amino acids. CDR1 and CDR2 (germline): SGHRS, YFSETQ. As DNA, the CDR3 is TGCGCCAGCGCTCGACTAGCGGGAGAGGGGGGCTACAATGAGCAGTTCTTC. Protein product: CASARLAGEGGYNEQFF.

J is TRBJ2-1 and V is TRBV5-1, with a possible D match to TRBD1 (6 bases). The CDR3 is 13 amino acids. The V end was cut by 3 bases, the J end by 5 bases, with 9 bases between. The germline CDR1 and CDR2 sequences are SGHRS and YFSETQ. The CDR3 DNA reads as TGCGCCAGCAGCTGGCAGGGGAACAATGAGCAGTTCTTC. Its protein product is CASSWQGNNEQFF.

In this sample, this clone turned up once. V usage is TRBV7-9 and J usage is TRBJ2-3; D not resolved. The CDR3 spans 14 residues. V was clipped by 0 bases and J by 2 bases, with 6 bases between them. Germline V gene lookup returns CDR1 SEHNR and CDR2 FQNEAQ (reference sequence). CDR3 sequence (DNA): TGTGCCAGCAGCTTAGCGGCCTTCACAGATACGCAGTATTTT. Protein sequence: CASSLAAFTDTQYF.

The CDR3 DNA sequence: TGTGCCAGCAGTCCTGGGAGAAGCTACAATGAGCAGTTCTTC. Translated, it gives CASSPGRSYNEQFF. This chain uses TRBV6-5 with TRBJ2-1; D is possibly TRBD2 (5 bases). This CDR3 is built from 14 residues. Germline loops: CDR1 MNHEY, CDR2 SVGAGI. V lost 5 bases to trimming and J lost 3 bases, with 11 bases between them.

This chain joins TRBV28 and TRBJ1-2, with a weak D call TRBD1 (5 bases). V was shortened by 5 bases and J by 2 bases, with 15 bases between the two germline ends. CDR1 and CDR2 (germline): MDHEN, SYDVKM. CDR3 length: 15 amino acids. CDR3 nucleotide sequence: TGTGCCAGCAGTGTCCCGGGGACTTTAAACTATGGCTACACCTTC. It yields the protein CASSVPGTLNYGYTF.

The rearrangement joins TRBV11-2 to TRBJ1-1; no firm D call. The CDR3 length is 13 residues. From germline, CDR1 is SGHAT and CDR2 FQNNGV. The V end lost 3 bases, the J end lost 4 bases, and 9 bases lay between the germline ends. CDR3 sequence (DNA): TGTGCCAGCAGCTTCTCGAGCGTCACTGAAGCTTTCTTT. It specifies CASSFSSVTEAFF.

The gene calls are TRBV7-2 and TRBJ2-3; TRBD2 might be the D (6 bases). V lost 6 bases and J 6 bases, leaving 16 bases between the germline ends. The germline CDR1 and CDR2 sequences are SGHTA and FQGNSA. The CDR3 spans 14 residues. CDR3 coding DNA: TGTGCCAGCAGTTCTAGCGCCAAAGGGGATACGCAGTATTTT. Amino acid sequence: CASSSSAKGDTQYF. Combining the CDR3 with reference TRBV7-2 and TRBJ2-3 gives the whole variable domain GAGVSQSPSNKVTEKGKDVELRCDPISGHTALYWYRQSLGQGLEFLIYFQGNSAPDKSGLPSDRFSAERTGGSVSTLTIQRTQQEDSAVYLCASSSSAKGDTQYFGPGTRLTVL.

As DNA, the CDR3 is TGTGCCAGCCGTGGACAGGGAGACCAGCCCCAGCATTTT. This encodes CASRGQGDQPQHF. The rearrangement links TRBV28 to TRBJ1-5; TRBD1 matches 8 bases. CDR1 is MDHEN and CDR2 is SYDVKM in the germline V gene. This CDR3 spans 13 amino acids. With V trimmed by 8 bases and J by 7 bases, 7 bases remained unmatched. Complete variable domain (other parts from reference TRBV28 and TRBJ1-5): DVKVTQSSRYLVKRTGEKVFLECVQDMDHENMFWYRQDPGLGLRLIYFSYDVKMKEKGDIPEGYSVSREKKERFSLILESASTNQTSMYLCASRGQGDQPQHFGDGTRLSIL.

This clone was observed at least ten times. The chain joins TRBV28 to TRBJ1-5; D is possibly TRBD1 (6 bases). There are 16 residues in the CDR3. The germline gives CDR1 MDHEN, CDR2 SYDVKM. Trimming pared 7 bases from V and 3 bases from J, leaving 19 bases between. CDR3 sequence reads: CASMRSFGTSNQPQHF. The DNA for the CDR3 is TGTGCCAGCATGAGGAGTTTTGGGACATCCAATCAGCCCCAGCATTTT.